This T cell receptor beta chain stems from a study of blood T cell repertoires in COVID-19. Study information: Donors in the United States, Italy and Spain gave samples during acute or convalescent COVID-19.

There are 16 residues in the CDR3. Germline V lookup: CDR1 MNHEY, CDR2 SMNVEV (reference sequence). V lost 0 bases to trimming and J lost 0 bases; unmatched junction nucleotides: 1. In the authors' workflow: Cell counts per sample came from amplifying reference gene primers. Sequenced by immunoSEQ multiplex PCR; TCRdb stores in-frame clones only, minus some. From that table come the V and J calls and clone size; the DNA was used to work out D and trimming. Here the sample spans roughly 100,000 clones, roughly 89% being singletons. The sample consisted of peripheral blood. The clonotype was recovered from a woman aged 70-85 years with acute or convalescent COVID-19. The V gene is TRBV27, the J gene TRBJ2-3; 9 bases are a match to TRBD1. The DNA of the CDR3 is TGTGCCAGCAGTTTATCCGGGACAGGGAGCACAGATACGCAGTATTTT. Its translation: CASSLSGTGSTDTQYF.